The next 24 T cell receptor beta chains were all read from a single sample in a study of blood T cell repertoires in COVID-19. Generated by immunoSEQ multiplex PCR, the TCRdb table keeps only in-frame clones and is missing some. The sample contains fewer than 200,000 clones, more than 75% of which appear only once. The sequenced material came from peripheral blood. The source is a man in his forties or fifties who had recovered from COVID-19.

This sequence joins TRBV12-3 or TRBV12-4 and TRBJ1-2; D is unclear. V shed 6 bases and J shed 4 bases, with 12 bases lying between them. CDR3 length: 13 residues. The CDR3 sequence is CASSPQPFYGYTF. DNA of the CDR3: TGTGCCAGCAGCCCACAGCCCTTCTATGGCTACACCTTC.

The chain links TRBV5-1 to TRBJ1-2; D is possibly TRBD1 (5 bases). The V gene lost 1 base and the J gene lost 2 bases, with 6 bases spanning the gap. The CDR3 runs to 13 residues. Germline V gene data show CDR1 as SGHRS and CDR2 as YFSETQ. The CDR3 DNA reads TGCGCCAGCAGCTTGAAGGGGAACTATGGCTACACCTTC. The encoded protein is CASSLKGNYGYTF.

The chain combines TRBV6-4 with TRBJ2-5, with D perhaps TRBD1 (6 bases). V was trimmed by 6 bases and J by 5 bases, leaving 16 bases between them. In germline, CDR1 is MRHNA, CDR2 SNTAGT. The CDR3 runs 14 residues. CDR3 bases: TGTGCCAGCAGAGACGGCACAGGGAAGGAGACCCAGTACTTC. This encodes CASRDGTGKETQYF.

The chain combines TRBV2 with TRBJ2-3; D may be TRBD2 (6 bases). Germline assignment: CDR1 SNHLY and CDR2 FYNNEI. V lost 2 bases and J 4 bases, leaving 13 bases between the germline ends. The CDR3 sequence is 15 residues long. DNA of the CDR3: TGTGCCAGCAGTGAATCCGGGACTCCCCCAGATACGCAGTATTTT. It encodes CASSESGTPPDTQYF. Based on the CDR3 plus reference TRBV2 and TRBJ2-3, the full variable domain is EPEVTQTPSHQVTQMGQEVILRCVPISNHLYFYWYRQILGQKVEFLVSFYNNEISEKSEIFDDQFSVERPDGSNFTLKIRSTKLEDSAMYFCASSESGTPPDTQYFGPGTRLTVL.

The genes are TRBV6-1 and TRBJ2-7; 10 nucleotides align to TRBD1. V shed 2 bases, J shed 3 bases, and the junction held 4 bases outside the gene matches. Per the germline V gene, CDR1 is MNHNS and CDR2 is SASEGT. The CDR3 consists of 15 residues. CDR3 amino acids: CASSERDRGLYEQYF. CDR3 DNA sequence: TGTGCCAGCAGTGAACGTGACAGGGGGCTCTACGAGCAGTACTTC.

The rearrangement links TRBV2 to TRBJ2-3; weak D call: TRBD2 (7 bases). Germline V lookup: CDR1 SNHLY, CDR2 FYNNEI. V was pared by 4 bases and J by 1 base, with 9 bases between. CDR3 size: 14 residues. The CDR3 DNA is TGTGCCAGCAGTGTAGGGGGGGGCACAGATACGCAGTATTTT. Its translation is CASSVGGGTDTQYF.

The chain couples TRBV6-1 to TRBJ2-5, with a weak D call TRBD1 (5 bases). The CDR3 loop spans 15 amino acids. Germline V gene lookup returns CDR1 MNHNS and CDR2 SASEGT. Trimming removed 0 bases at V and 9 bases at J, with 17 bases between. CDR3: CASSEAGLRVRPQYF. As DNA, the CDR3 is TGTGCCAGCAGTGAAGCAGGTCTCAGGGTGAGGCCCCAGTACTTC.

This chain's CDR3 is CASSGGGSYEQYF. As DNA, the CDR3 is TGTGCCAGCAGCGGCGGGGGGTCATACGAGCAGTACTTC. The V and J genes are TRBV7-2 and TRBJ2-7; 8 bases line up with TRBD2. Trimming cost V 5 bases and J 4 bases; bases outside gene matches: 4. This CDR3 region has 13 residues. Germline CDR1 reads SGHTA; CDR2 reads FQGNSA.

This chain connects TRBV19 to TRBJ1-2, with no clear D. Between the trimmed V and J ends, which lost 6 bases and 4 bases, there was a span of 9 bases. CDR1 is LNHDA and CDR2 is SQIVND in the germline V gene (reference sequence). CDR3 size: 12 residues. CDR3 residues: CASSTTIYGYTF. The CDR3 DNA is TGTGCCAGTAGCACCACAATCTATGGCTACACCTTC.

This chain uses TRBV5-5 with TRBJ2-1, with a weak D call TRBD2 (5 bases). This CDR3 region has 13 residues. Trimming left V 3 bases short and J 9 bases short, with 13 bases between. Germline V gene sequence: CDR1 SGHKS, CDR2 YYEKEE (reference sequence). CDR3 sequence (DNA): TGTGCCAGCAGCTGGCGGGCCCCCCCTGAGCAGTTCTTC. It yields the protein CASSWRAPPEQFF.

The chain recombines TRBV7-8 with TRBJ1-6; D unclear. Trimming shortened V by 5 bases and J by 7 bases, and 9 bases separated the two germline ends. Germline assignment: CDR1 SGHVS and CDR2 FQNEAQ. This CDR3 spans 13 amino acids. CDR3 sequence (DNA): TGTGCCAGCAGCCTAACACAGAATTCACCCCTCCACTTT. This translates into CASSLTQNSPLHF.

The chain uses TRBV6-5 and TRBJ2-3; 9 bases are a match to TRBD1. Per the germline V gene, CDR1 is MNHEY and CDR2 is SVGAGI. V was clipped by 6 bases and J by 6 bases; unmatched bases: 4. CDR3 length equals 13 residues. The CDR3 spells CASSTGGLDTQYF. The CDR3 DNA follows: TGTGCCAGCAGCACAGGGGGCTTGGATACGCAGTATTTT.

This rearrangement joins TRBV6-4 to TRBJ2-1, with TRBD1 as a possible D gene (6 bases). Germline CDR1 is MRHNA and CDR2 is SNTAGT. CDR3 length: 13 residues. V dropped 4 bases and J dropped 6 bases, with 10 bases sitting between them. CDR3 region: CASSGEGGNEQFF. In DNA, the CDR3 is TGTGCCAGCAGTGGAGAAGGGGGCAATGAGCAGTTCTTC.

This chain joins TRBV11-2 and TRBJ2-7, with D perhaps matching TRBD2 (7 bases). This CDR3 contains 16 residues. Germline CDR1 and CDR2: SGHAT and FQNNGV. Trimming cost V 5 bases and J 2 bases, with 19 bases left between them. CDR3 sequence reads: CASSPLRGADAYEQYF. In DNA form, the CDR3 reads TGTGCCAGCAGCCCCCTCCGGGGGGCGGATGCCTACGAGCAGTACTTC.

This clone was detected only a few times. The V and J genes are TRBV2 and TRBJ1-2; D may be TRBD1 (6 bases). This CDR3 comprises 12 residues. Germline-derived CDR1 and CDR2 are SNHLY and FYNNEI. V lost 8 bases and J 6 bases, leaving 13 bases between the germline ends. The CDR3 region is CASLQGPDGYTF. The CDR3 DNA follows: TGTGCCAGCTTACAGGGTCCGGATGGCTACACCTTC.

The chain has TRBV4-1 and TRBJ2-7; maybe TRBD1 (5 bases). CDR3 length: 15 residues. Trimming removed 0 bases from V and 1 base from J, with 10 bases in between. The germline V gene encodes CDR1 MGHRA and CDR2 YSYEKL. The CDR3 is CASSQERQSSYEQYF. The DNA of the CDR3 is TGCGCCAGCAGCCAAGAGCGACAGTCTTCCTACGAGCAGTACTTC.

This rearrangement joins TRBV11-2 to TRBJ2-1, with 10 bases lining up with TRBD2. V trimming: 3 bases; J trimming: 4 bases; junction bases outside the gene matches: 3. Germline V gene lookup returns CDR1 SGHAT and CDR2 FQNNGV. There are 15 residues in the CDR3. The CDR3 sequence: CASSFGTSAYNEQFF. As DNA, the CDR3 is TGTGCCAGCAGCTTCGGGACTAGCGCTTACAATGAGCAGTTCTTC.

The count of this clone is one. This rearrangement joins TRBV6-2 or TRBV6-3 to TRBJ1-5; 11 nucleotides line up with TRBD1. J gave up 4 bases and V 0 bases, and 11 bases lay outside the gene matches. CDR1 MNHEY and CDR2 SVGEGT come from the germline V gene. This CDR3 region has 19 residues. In DNA form, the CDR3 reads TGTGCCAGCAGTTACTCGGCCGGACAGGGGGCAAACGGTAATCAGCCCCAGCATTTT. Protein product: CASSYSAGQGANGNQPQHF.

The J gene is TRBJ1-6, the V gene TRBV5-1, with D tentatively TRBD1 (6 bases). V lost 3 bases, J lost 5 bases, and 9 bases lay in between. Germline CDR1 SGHRS, CDR2 YFSETQ. The CDR3 spans 14 residues. The CDR3 loop is CASSWEGDNSPLHF. CDR3 nucleotides: TGCGCCAGCAGCTGGGAGGGGGATAATTCACCCCTCCACTTT.

J is TRBJ2-4 and V is TRBV6-2 or TRBV6-3; D perhaps matches TRBD2 (6 bases). This CDR3 comprises 16 residues. V was shortened by 2 bases and J by 4 bases, with 15 bases between the two germline ends. Germline V gene data show CDR1 as MNHEY and CDR2 as SVGEGT. This chain's CDR3 is CASSYGDSSDKNIQYF. Written as DNA, the CDR3 is TGTGCCAGCAGTTACGGGGACTCCTCCGATAAAAACATTCAGTACTTC.

V gene TRBV4-1 combines with J gene TRBJ2-5; 9 positions agree with TRBD1. CDR3 length equals 16 residues. Germline V gene lookup returns CDR1 MGHRA and CDR2 YSYEKL. Unmatched junction bases numbered 8, after V lost 4 bases and J lost 2 bases. As DNA, the CDR3 is TGCGCCAGCAGCCCATCACCGGGACAGGGACAAGAGACCCAGTACTTC. Translated: CASSPSPGQGQETQYF.

The chain combines TRBV7-6 with TRBJ2-3; 7 bases align to TRBD1. The CDR3 runs 16 residues. Per germline, CDR1 SGHVS and CDR2 FNYEAQ. J gave up 0 bases and V 5 bases, and 8 bases lay outside the gene matches. The CDR3 reads CASSPTTGRSTDTQYF. The CDR3 DNA reads as TGTGCCAGCAGCCCTACGACAGGGCGGAGCACAGATACGCAGTATTTT.

The chain is built from TRBV7-6 and TRBJ2-3; D possibly corresponds to TRBD2 (6 bases). The CDR3 extends over 15 amino acids. Germline loops: CDR1 SGHVS, CDR2 FNYEAQ. V was shortened by 5 bases and J by 0 bases, with 12 bases between the two germline ends. CDR3 in amino acids: CASSPRGISTDTQYF. Written as DNA, the CDR3 is TGTGCCAGCAGCCCCCGGGGGATTAGCACAGATACGCAGTATTTT.

The chain has TRBV7-3 and TRBJ2-2; 9 bases are shared with TRBD2. With 4 bases clipped from V and 1 base from J, the junction kept 4 bases outside the gene matches. From germline, CDR1 is SGHTA and CDR2 FQGTGA. This CDR3 is built from 16 residues. Here the CDR3 reads CASSSSSGVNTGELFF. The CDR3 DNA reads TGTGCCAGCAGCTCCTCTAGCGGGGTGAACACCGGGGAGCTGTTTTTT.